This paragraph reports one T cell receptor (beta chain). It lacks a known antigen. No base qualities exist here, and no much larger clone lies one base off it. TCRbeta CDR3 regions were amplified from genomic DNA by means of the immunoSEQ Assay, a bias-controlled multiplex PCR. The source study handled its data this way. Nucleated cell counts per sample were estimated from amplification of reference gene primers within the assay. To quantify the absolute abundance of each unique TCRbeta CDR3 rearrangement, sequence reads were collapsed and filtered. For each sample, productive Simpson clonality was calculated by taking the square root of Simpson's diversity index across productive rearrangements. The source is immuneACCESS, and TCRdb retained only in-frame sequences with V and J called. Part of the clones is not carried over; for the studies checked, unresolved V genes explain less than half of this, and the remainder is unexplained. V, J and clone size were drawn from that table, and D and trimming were deduced from the DNA. Within this sample are some 160,000 clones, with 76% of them counted one time only. The ten largest account for about 4% of the sample.

This entry is derived from a study of blood T cell repertoires in COVID-19 (dated by TCRdb to the early 2020s). Describing the broader study: Samples covering the acute and convalescent phases of COVID-19 were provided by collaborators in the United States, Italy and Spain. The prospective study material was composed of cDNA or gDNA derived from T cells, B-cell-depleted T cells, or PBMCs. Subjects who had been exposed to COVID-19, were actively infected with it, or had recovered from it provided the deeply sampled blood TCRbeta repertoires that made up the dataset. The repertoires were released in a freely available public database meant as a resource for research on the immune response to SARS-CoV-2. The samples were drawn from two sources: the first 160 participants of the ongoing ImmuneRACE study, and 1,000 to 1,500 subjects contributed by 6 global collaborators. Nearly every sample came with metadata listing a de-identified subject ID, COVID-19 status, age in years and sex. Where HLA class I and class II types were available, the types were taken from metadata supplied by the sample provider, not from assay-based typing.

Whole blood was collected in K2EDTA tubes by collaborating institutions according to the institutions' own protocols. For TCRbeta analysis, collaborators shipped samples as frozen whole blood, isolated PBMCs, or DNA extracted from either of those sample types. The CDR3, cysteine through phenylalanine, is 15 amino acids long. Kept here is only the CDR3 DNA, which spans 45 bases and is read in frame from base 1. CDR1 is given as MGHRA and CDR2 as YSYEKL, both from the germline V gene. Relative to germline, V is 4 bases shorter and J is 2 bases shorter, with 11 bases between their ends. The investigation overall reported the following: Clinical and demographic metadata were provided uncurated, with the amount varying by source and participant.

In this chain, TRBV4-1 is recombined with TRBJ2-2; TRBD1 could be the D gene, as 6 bases match. The TCR comes from a man in his sixties with acute or convalescent COVID-19. Sequencing used peripheral blood. The DNA sequence is TGCGCCAGCAGCCTCAGGGGCTCCAACACCGGGGAGCTGTTTTTT. Translated, this gives CASSLRGSNTGELFF.